This T cell receptor beta chain was sequenced during a study of blood T cell repertoires in COVID-19. Study context: PBMCs, B-cell-depleted T cells, or T cells provided the cDNA or gDNA that made up the material.

In the study's own analysis: Cell counts per sample came from amplifying reference gene primers. Some clones are missing from TCRdb's copy, which holds only in-frame ones; the method was immunoSEQ multiplex PCR. V and J calls and clone size are copied from that table; D and trimming were computed from the DNA. The table records 450,000 or so clones, about 87% of them present only once. Enrolment of Seattle patients took place during active infection, and they were followed longitudinally. The germline V gene encodes CDR1 SNHLY and CDR2 FYNNEI. The V gene end was trimmed by 7 bases and the J gene end by 10 bases; junction bases not matched to a gene: 15. The CDR3 is 16 residues long.

Material for sequencing was peripheral blood. The chain recombines TRBV2 with TRBJ1-6; 8 bases line up with TRBD1. The TCR originated in a young man with COVID-19, enrolled during active disease. The DNA for the CDR3 is TGTGCCAGCACTCGCGAGCAGGGGGCCCGGAGATCACCCCTCCACTTT. Residues: CASTREQGARRSPLHF. Variable domain in full (rest from reference TRBV2 and TRBJ1-6): EPEVTQTPSHQVTQMGQEVILRCVPISNHLYFYWYRQILGQKVEFLVSFYNNEISEKSEIFDDQFSVERPDGSNFTLKIRSTKLEDSAMYFCASTREQGARRSPLHFGNGTRLTVT.